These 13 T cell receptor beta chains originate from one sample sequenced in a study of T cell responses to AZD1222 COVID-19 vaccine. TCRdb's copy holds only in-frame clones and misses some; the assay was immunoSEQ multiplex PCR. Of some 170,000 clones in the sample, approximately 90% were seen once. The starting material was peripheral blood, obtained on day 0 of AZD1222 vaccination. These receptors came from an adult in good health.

DNA of the CDR3: TGTGCCAGTAGTGCCCGGATGAGAAATGAAAAACTGTTTTTT. This codes for CASSARMRNEKLFF. V gene TRBV19 combines with J gene TRBJ1-4; D ambiguous. This CDR3 has 14 residues. The V and J ends lost 5 bases and 5 bases respectively, with 12 bases between them. The germline V gene encodes CDR1 LNHDA and CDR2 SQIVND (reference sequence).

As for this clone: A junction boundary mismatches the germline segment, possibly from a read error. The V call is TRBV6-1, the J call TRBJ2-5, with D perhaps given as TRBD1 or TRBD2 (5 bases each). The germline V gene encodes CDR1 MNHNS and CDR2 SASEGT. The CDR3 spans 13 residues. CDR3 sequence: CASSEADRDPIHF. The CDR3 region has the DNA TGTGCCAGCAGTGAAGCGGACCGGGACCCCATCCACTTC.

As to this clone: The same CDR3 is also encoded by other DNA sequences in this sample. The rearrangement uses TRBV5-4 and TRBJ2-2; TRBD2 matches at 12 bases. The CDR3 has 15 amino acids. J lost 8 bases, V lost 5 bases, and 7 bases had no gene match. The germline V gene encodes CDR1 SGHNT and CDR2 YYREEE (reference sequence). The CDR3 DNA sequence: TGTGCCAGCAGTTTCGGGACTAGCGGGCCGGGGGAGCTGTTTTTT. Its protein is CASSFGTSGPGELFF.

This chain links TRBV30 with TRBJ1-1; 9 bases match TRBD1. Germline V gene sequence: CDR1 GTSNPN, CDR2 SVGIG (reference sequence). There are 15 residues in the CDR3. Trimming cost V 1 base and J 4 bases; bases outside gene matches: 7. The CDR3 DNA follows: TGTGCCTGGAGTGACCCGGGACAGGGATCCACTGAAGCTTTCTTT. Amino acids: CAWSDPGQGSTEAFF.

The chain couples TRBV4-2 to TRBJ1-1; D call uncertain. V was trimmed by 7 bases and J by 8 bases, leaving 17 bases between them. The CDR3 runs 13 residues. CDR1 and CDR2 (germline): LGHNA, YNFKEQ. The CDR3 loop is CASKPSPPGEAFF. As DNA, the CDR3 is TGTGCCAGCAAACCATCCCCCCCAGGCGAAGCTTTCTTT.

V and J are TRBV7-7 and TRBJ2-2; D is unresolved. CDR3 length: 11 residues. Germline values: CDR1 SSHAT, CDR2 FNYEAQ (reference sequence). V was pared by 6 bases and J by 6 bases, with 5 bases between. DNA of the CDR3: TGTGCCAGCAGTCAAGCCGGGGAGCTGTTTTTT. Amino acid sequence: CASSQAGELFF.

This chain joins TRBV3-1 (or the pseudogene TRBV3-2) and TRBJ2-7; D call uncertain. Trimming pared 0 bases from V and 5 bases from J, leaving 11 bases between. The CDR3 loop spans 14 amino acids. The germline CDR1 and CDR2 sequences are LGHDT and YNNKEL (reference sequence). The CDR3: CASSQDGLMDEQYF. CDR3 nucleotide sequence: TGTGCCAGCAGCCAAGATGGTCTGATGGACGAGCAGTACTTC.

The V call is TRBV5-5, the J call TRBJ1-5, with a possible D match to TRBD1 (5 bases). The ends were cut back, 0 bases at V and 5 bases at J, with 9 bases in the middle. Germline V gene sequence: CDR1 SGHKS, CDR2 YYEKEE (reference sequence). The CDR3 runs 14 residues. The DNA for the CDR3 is TGTGCCAGCAGCTTGGGGGACGGCGATCAGCCCCAGCATTTT. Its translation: CASSLGDGDQPQHF.

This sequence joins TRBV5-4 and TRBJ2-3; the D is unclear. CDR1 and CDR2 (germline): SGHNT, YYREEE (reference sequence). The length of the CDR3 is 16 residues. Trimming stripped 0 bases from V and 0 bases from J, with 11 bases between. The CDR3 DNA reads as TGTGCCAGCAGCTTGGATCCCTACCCTAGCACAGATACGCAGTATTTT. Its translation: CASSLDPYPSTDTQYF.

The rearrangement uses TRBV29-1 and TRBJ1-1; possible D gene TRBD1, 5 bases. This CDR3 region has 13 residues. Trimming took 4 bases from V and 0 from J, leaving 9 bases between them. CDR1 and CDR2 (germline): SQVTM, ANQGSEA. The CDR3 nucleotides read TGCAGCGTTGGGGGGGGAGTGAACACTGAAGCTTTCTTT. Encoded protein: CSVGGGVNTEAFF. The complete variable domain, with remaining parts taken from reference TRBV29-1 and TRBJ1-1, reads SAVISQKPSRDICQRGTSLTIQCQVDSQVTMMFWYRQQPGQSLTLIATANQGSEATYESGFVIDKFPISRPNLTFSTLTVSNMSPEDSSIYLCSVGGGVNTEAFFGQGTRLTVV.

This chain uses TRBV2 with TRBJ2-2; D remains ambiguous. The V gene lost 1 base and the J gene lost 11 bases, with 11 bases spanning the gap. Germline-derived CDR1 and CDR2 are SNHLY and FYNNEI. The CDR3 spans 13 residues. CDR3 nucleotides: TGTGCCAGCAGTGAAGAGGTAGTTGGAGAGCTGTTTTTT. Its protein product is CASSEEVVGELFF. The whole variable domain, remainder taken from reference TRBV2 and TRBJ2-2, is EPEVTQTPSHQVTQMGQEVILRCVPISNHLYFYWYRQILGQKVEFLVSFYNNEISEKSEIFDDQFSVERPDGSNFTLKIRSTKLEDSAMYFCASSEEVVGELFFGEGSRLTVL.

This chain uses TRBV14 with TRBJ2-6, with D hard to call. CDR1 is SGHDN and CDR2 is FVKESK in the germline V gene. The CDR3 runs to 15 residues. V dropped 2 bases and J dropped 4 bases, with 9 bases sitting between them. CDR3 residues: CASSQFFSGANVLTF. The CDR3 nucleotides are TGTGCCAGCAGCCAATTCTTCTCCGGGGCCAACGTCCTGACTTTC.

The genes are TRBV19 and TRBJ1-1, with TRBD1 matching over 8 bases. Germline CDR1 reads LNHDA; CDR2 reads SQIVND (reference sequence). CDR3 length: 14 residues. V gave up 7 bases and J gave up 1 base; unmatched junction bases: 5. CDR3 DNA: TGTGCCAGTAAGGGTGGACAGGGGAACACTGAAGCTTTCTTT. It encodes CASKGGQGNTEAFF.